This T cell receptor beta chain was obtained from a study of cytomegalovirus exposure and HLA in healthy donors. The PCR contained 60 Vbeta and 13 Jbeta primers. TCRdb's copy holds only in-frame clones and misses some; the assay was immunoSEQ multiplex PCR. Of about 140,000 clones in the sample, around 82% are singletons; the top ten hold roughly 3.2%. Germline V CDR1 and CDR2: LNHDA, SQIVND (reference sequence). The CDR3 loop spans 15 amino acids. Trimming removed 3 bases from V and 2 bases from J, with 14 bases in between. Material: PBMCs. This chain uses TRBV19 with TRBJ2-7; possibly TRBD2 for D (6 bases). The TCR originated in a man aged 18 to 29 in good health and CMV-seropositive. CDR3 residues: CASSMGTRGPYEQYF. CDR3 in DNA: TGTGCCAGTAGTATGGGGACGCGGGGACCCTACGAGCAGTACTTC.